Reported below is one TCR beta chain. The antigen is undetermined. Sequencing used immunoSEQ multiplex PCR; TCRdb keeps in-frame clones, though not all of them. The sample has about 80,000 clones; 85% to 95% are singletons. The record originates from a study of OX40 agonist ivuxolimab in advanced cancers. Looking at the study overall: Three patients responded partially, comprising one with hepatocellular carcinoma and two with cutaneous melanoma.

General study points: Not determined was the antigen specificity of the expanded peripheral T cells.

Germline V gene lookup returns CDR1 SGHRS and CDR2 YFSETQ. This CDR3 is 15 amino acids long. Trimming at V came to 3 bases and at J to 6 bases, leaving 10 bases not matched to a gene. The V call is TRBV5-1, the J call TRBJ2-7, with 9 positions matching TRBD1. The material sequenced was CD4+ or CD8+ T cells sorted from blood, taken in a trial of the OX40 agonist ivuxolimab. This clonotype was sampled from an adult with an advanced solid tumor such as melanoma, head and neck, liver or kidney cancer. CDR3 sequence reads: CASSWRSGQGFEQYF. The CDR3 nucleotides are TGCGCCAGCAGCTGGCGATCGGGACAGGGATTCGAGCAGTACTTC.